The subject of this entry is one TCR beta chain. This clone was picked up one time. Its cognate antigen has yet to be identified. The sample holds no much larger clone one base away, and base qualities are not on file. The cohort consisted of 600 to 700 healthy bone marrow donors. Cohort members were all nominally healthy when sampled, although unrecorded immune exposures were likely present. The donor tested CMV seropositive, placing the donor among the approximately 290 seropositive members of the cohort. Each donor provided a peripheral blood sample, and peripheral blood mononuclear cells were used for TCR beta sequencing. The Qiagen DNeasy Blood Extraction Kit was used to extract genomic DNA from the blood cell samples. This sample was included in a study of cytomegalovirus exposure and HLA in healthy donors (dated by TCRdb to about 2017). Notes on the research overall: An earlier analysis of approximately 600 of the donors reported roughly 300 Gb of sequence data and more than 90 million unique TCR beta sequences from some 180 million T cells. Across under 500 genotyped donors of the cohort, an average of roughly 200,000 unique TCR beta nucleotide sequences per donor were sequenced, and 15% to 20% of those sequences were non-productive. To study patterns of TCR occurrence, a later analysis re-analyzed previously published TCR beta repertoires from 666 donors and added high-resolution HLA genotyping. Roughly 5 DR-DQ haplotypes were handled as single units for association and clustering because linkage in the cohort was strong. Typing coverage differed by locus: A, B, C, DRB1 and DQB1 were typed in about 629-630 donors, DQA1 in approximately 520, DPA1 in around 600, and DPB1 in approximately 450. Along with the roughly 700-subject first cohort, a separate validation cohort of over 90 different subjects was used. Rather than using new phenotypic data, the later analysis identified candidate immune exposures from TCR beta sequences and from how often those sequences occurred across donors. Donor age, sex, ethnicity and CMV serostatus were compiled together with the repertoire data. The T cell repertoires of 670 or so subjects were profiled by immunosequencing and related to cytomegalovirus serostatus. Of the approximately 400 genotyped donors, 65% to 90% were placed in the genetic ancestry cluster associated with self-reported Caucasian donors. Every repertoire in the discovery cohort had been generated on one and the same sequencing platform. The study aimed to test whether signatures of past pathogen exposure could be identified by cataloging public T cell receptors. An early release that covered about 600 HLA-typed donors contained approximately 300 gigabases of sequencing data and around 85 million unique TCR sequences. In a later genetic analysis, genome-wide SNP genotypes for about 55% of the roughly 670 donors were used, and that subset was treated as a discovery cohort. HLA typing covered class I and class II loci at four-digit resolution. In an earlier analysis of more than 550 of the donors, high-throughput TCR beta sequencing was used to judge whether each TCR beta V gene segment behaved as functional or pseudogenic. To predict cytomegalovirus infection status, the study combined high-throughput TCR immunosequencing, statistical association of individual TCRs with disease status, and machine learning. The full study reports these points: In a later analysis, several top co-occurrence clusters were reported to appear linked to parvovirus B19, influenza, CMV and Epstein-Barr virus. Because counts were too low, 15 to 20 rarely observed V segments, including chromosome 9 orphons, were excluded from the earlier analysis of 587 of the donors. The only immune exposure information available for the cohort was CMV serostatus. Because some donors lacked HLA typing at each locus, the association tests relied only on the typed subset. The study gave a list of over 150 TCR beta chains associated with cytomegalovirus. At a false discovery rate of 0.05, a later analysis linked under 20,000 TCR beta sequences to specific HLA alleles. Broadly in line with IMGT annotations, most TCR beta V segments showed up in productive rearrangements about 87% or about 30% of the time in an earlier analysis of several hundred of the donors. A later genetic analysis associated a missense DCLRE1C variant with V-gene and J-gene trimming of TCR beta chains, and an independent cohort replicated the association. The classifier was reported to diagnose cytomegalovirus status with high specificity and sensitivity in both the original and validation cohorts. Roughly uniform sequencing depth across donors was assumed in presence/absence analyses, although this assumption may not hold. A later analysis found that most CMV-associated TCR beta chains appeared HLA-restricted, with HLA associations seemingly driven largely by CMV exposure. In a later analysis, TCR association rates were found to vary across HLA loci, with the most associated TCRs seen for DRB1 alleles and the fewest for HLA-C alleles. The cohort was sequenced for TCR beta chains only, and without alpha or paired-chain data the features that could be detected were limited. A cluster of highly shared sequence variants was judged likely to be a technical artifact of the sequencing pipeline. A further reported finding was that TCR beta sequences accurately predicted the HLA-A and HLA-B alleles for most subjects in the first cohort. Assigning TCR associations to individual alleles was difficult when HLA alleles, especially DR and DQ, strongly co-occurred. A later genetic analysis reported fewer N-insertions in productive TCRs among donors in an Asian-associated ancestry cluster than the roughly 700-donor mean. In vitro tests confirmed that a few of the cytomegalovirus-associated TCR beta chains recognize cytomegalovirus antigens. A later analysis found that HLA-associated TCR beta chains were more clonally expanded and had lower generation probabilities than equally common non-associated chains. It was suggested by the authors that the approach could potentially be generalized to other disease states and immunological phenotypes. Correlated functional status among segregating V segments might reflect linkage disequilibrium, but an unknown experimental factor could not be ruled out. While some public TCRs were present in many individuals, most TCR sequences turned up only very rarely across donors.

Libraries were made using the immunoSEQ multiplex PCR assay. A mixture of 60 forward primers for TCR Vbeta segments and 13 reverse primers for TCR Jbeta segments was used in the multiplex PCR. The CDR3 region of rearranged TCR beta genes was amplified from genomic DNA by a multiplex PCR assay. The Illumina HiSeq System was used to sequence the amplified TCR beta libraries as 87-base-pair reads. Per the authors' processing: A later analysis tallied around 87 million unique TCR beta chains across the 666 repertoires, and roughly 11 million of those chains were shared by two or more donors. Raw reads were error-corrected and collapsed into unique sequences by a nearest-neighbor algorithm in which closely related sequences were merged to remove PCR and sequencing errors. V, D and J gene segments were assigned by aligning CDR3 sequences to IMGT reference sequences. For a sequence to be retained, a match of at least six nucleotides to both a V gene segment and a J gene segment was required. A rearrangement counted as productive if the CDR3 had no stop codons and remained in frame with V and J, and every other rearrangement counted as non-productive. CDR3 was defined by IMGT convention, running from the second conserved V-encoded cysteine to the conserved J-encoded phenylalanine. The earlier analysis of 500 to 600 of the donors excluded sequences that lacked an unambiguous match to a single V gene segment. An earlier analysis of fewer than 750 of the donors called V segments functional above 56.7% productive rearrangements and segregating when the between-donor standard deviation exceeded 5%. To diagnose cytomegalovirus status from the catalog of TCR beta chain sequences, a statistical classification framework was built. In a later analysis, TCR nucleotide sequences were compared against IMGT/GENE-DB human TR gene sequences so that V and J genes could be assigned. In a later analysis, CDR3 sequences and most-parsimonious VDJ recombination scenarios were assigned using the TCRdist pipeline. A later analysis defined each TCR beta chain by its CDR3 amino acid sequence plus V-gene family, and excluded reads lacking a unique V-gene family. To address suspected cross-contamination and a sequencing artifact, a later analysis removed a few hundred highly shared, low-generation-probability nucleotide sequences. In a later analysis, a clonal expansion index for each public chain was calculated from normalized within-repertoire ranks of inferred template counts. In a later analysis, generation probabilities were computed with a VDJ recombination model fitted to out-of-frame rearrangements, and the resulting probabilities were checked against IGoR. A later analysis scored TCR-TCR, TCR-HLA and TCR-CMV co-occurrence with hypergeometric tests, applying a repertoire-size bias correction to TCR pairs. In a later analysis, false discovery rates were estimated by permuting HLA or CMV assignments 20 times. In a later analysis, co-occurring TCRs were grouped using DBSCAN, and TCRdist sequence similarity was added for clustering within HLA-allele-positive subsets. Co-occurrence clustering excluded repertoires with fewer than 30,000 or more than 120,000 public chains, plus five with anomalous nucleotide sharing. This is the immuneACCESS table as TCRdb keeps it, with only in-frame sequences that have V and J called. A part of the clones is gone; compared with another copy, unresolved V genes explain less than half, and the rest is unexplained. V, J and clone size were drawn from that table, and D and trimming were deduced from the DNA. The sample contains 95,000 to 150,000 clones, approximately 72% of them found a single time. 8.2% of the sample rests with the top ten.

The sequenced sample consisted of PBMCs. This TCR derives from a woman in her thirties or forties in good health and CMV-seropositive.

The CDR3 sequence is CASSDTGESTDTQYF. The DNA is as follows: TGTGCCAGCAGTGACACGGGGGAAAGCACAGATACGCAGTATTTT. Rearrangement joined TRBV25-1 to TRBJ2-3, and perhaps TRBD2 as D gene, on 6 matching bases. According to the germline V gene, CDR1 reads MGHDK and CDR2 reads SYGVNS. V loses 3 bases, J loses 0 bases, and the germline ends lie 10 bases apart. Its CDR3 holds 15 amino acids, cysteine through phenylalanine. This entry keeps only the CDR3 DNA: 45 bases, framed from base 1. Reference TRBV25-1 and TRBJ2-3 proteins supply the regions before and after the CDR3; the full variable domain is: EADIYQTPRYLVIGTGKKITLECSQTMGHDKMYWYQQDPGMELHLIHYSYGVNSTEKGDLSSESTVSRIRTEHFPLTLESARPSHTSQYLCASSDTGESTDTQYFGPGTRLTVL.